Below are 10 T cell receptor beta chains sequenced from a single sample in a study of blood T cell repertoires in COVID-19. This table comes from immunoSEQ multiplex PCR, and its TCRdb copy is limited to in-frame clones, with some not included. The sample lists about 110,000 clones; 88% were seen once. The sample consisted of peripheral blood. These receptors were taken from a human donor in a cohort sampled during active COVID-19.

This clone has only one observation. The rearrangement links TRBV3-1 (or the pseudogene TRBV3-2) to TRBJ2-1; possible D gene TRBD2, 6 bases. CDR3 length: 14 residues. In germline, CDR1 is LGHDT, CDR2 YNNKEL (reference sequence). The germline V and J ends were trimmed by 4 bases and 6 bases, with 13 bases remaining between them. The CDR3 loop reads CASSPRLVINEQFF. The CDR3 nucleotides are TGTGCCAGCAGCCCGAGACTAGTTATCAATGAGCAGTTCTTC.

This chain links TRBV25-1 with TRBJ2-3, with 9 bases identical to TRBD1. The V gene's germline CDR1 is MGHDK and CDR2 SYGVNS. The CDR3 is made up of 15 amino acids. J lost 1 base, V lost 6 bases, and 5 bases had no gene match. The CDR3 DNA sequence: TGTGCCAGCAGGGGGGACAGGGCCCGCACAGATACGCAGTATTTT. It is translated as CASRGDRARTDTQYF.

The chain links TRBV7-6 to TRBJ2-7; 8 nucleotides agree with TRBD1. Germline lookup yields CDR1 SGHVS and CDR2 FNYEAQ. The CDR3 covers 15 residues. The trim removed 0 bases at V and 4 bases at J, leaving 5 bases unmatched. The CDR3 loop reads CASSLAQGDLYEQYF. The CDR3, as DNA: TGTGCCAGCAGCTTAGCACAGGGGGATTTGTACGAGCAGTACTTC.

The V call is TRBV19, the J call TRBJ2-1; D ambiguous. This CDR3 region has 14 residues. Germline V gene data show CDR1 as LNHDA and CDR2 as SQIVND (reference sequence). Trimming pared 4 bases from V and 4 bases from J, leaving 11 bases between. The CDR3, as DNA: TGTGCCAGTAGTACCCGATTCGGGTACAATGAGCAGTTCTTC. It is translated as CASSTRFGYNEQFF.

The rearrangement uses TRBV14 and TRBJ2-5; D may be TRBD2 (6 bases). The CDR3 covers 13 residues. Per the germline V gene, CDR1 is SGHDN and CDR2 is FVKESK. V lost 4 bases and J lost 5, with 11 bases in between. The CDR3 bases are TGTGCCAGCAGCCCGGGACTTTCGGAGACCCAGTACTTC. Translation: CASSPGLSETQYF.

The V and J genes are TRBV5-5 and TRBJ1-5; perhaps TRBD1 as D (5 bases). The V gene's germline CDR1 is SGHKS and CDR2 YYEKEE (reference sequence). The CDR3 extends over 15 amino acids. Trimming cost V 1 base and J 4 bases, with 12 bases left between them. CDR3 nucleotides: TGTGCCAGCAGCTTGTTTACCGGACAAAATCAGCCCCAGCATTTT. It yields the protein CASSLFTGQNQPQHF.

CDR3 region: CASSSTPGQYNEQFF. The CDR3 DNA reads TGTGCCAGCAGCTCAACGCCGGGACAGTACAATGAGCAGTTCTTC. The chain has TRBV7-3 and TRBJ2-1, with 7 nucleotides matching TRBD1. This CDR3 has 15 amino acids. Germline-derived CDR1 and CDR2 are SGHTA and FQGTGA. J lost 4 bases, V lost 4 bases, and 7 bases had no gene match.

The genes are TRBV6-6 and TRBJ1-1, with D possibly being TRBD1 (5 bases). V lost 5 bases to trimming and J lost 0 bases, with 16 bases between them. Germline V gives CDR1 MNHNY, CDR2 SVGAGI (reference sequence). CDR3 length equals 16 residues. The CDR3 region has the DNA TGTGCCAGCAGTCAAACTTTCCAGGGTATGAACACTGAAGCTTTCTTT. It yields the protein CASSQTFQGMNTEAFF.

This sequence joins TRBV6-2 or TRBV6-3 and TRBJ1-2, with D possibly being TRBD1 (6 bases). Between the trimmed V and J ends, which lost 2 bases and 6 bases, there was a span of 16 bases. The CDR3 is 15 amino acids. Per germline, CDR1 MNHEY and CDR2 SVGEGT. In DNA, the CDR3 is TGTGCCAGCAGTTACACGCCAACAGGGAGGGATGGCTACACCTTC. It yields the protein CASSYTPTGRDGYTF.

The rearrangement links TRBV19 to TRBJ1-5; D gene ambiguous. CDR1 is LNHDA and CDR2 is SQIVND in the germline V gene (reference sequence). There are 14 residues in the CDR3. Trimming removed 4 bases at V and 7 bases at J, with 14 bases between. The CDR3 loop reads CASSTPGLDQPQHF. CDR3 sequence (DNA): TGTGCCAGTAGTACGCCAGGACTTGACCAGCCCCAGCATTTT.